This T cell receptor (beta chain) was identified in a study of blood T cell repertoires in COVID-19. Original processing notes: Reference gene primer amplification yielded estimated nucleated cell counts. Repertoires were generated with immunoSEQ multiplex PCR, while TCRdb's copy carries only in-frame clones and drops some. V and J calls and clone size are given by that table; D and trimming were obtained from the DNA. This sample has 190,000 or so clones, with 80% to 90% found just once. V lost 11 bases and J lost 7; bases outside the gene matches: 15. The CDR3 loop spans 17 amino acids. Germline values: CDR1 MDHEN, CDR2 SYDVKM. This clone showed up just once.

The specimen sequenced was peripheral blood. The chain combines TRBV28 with TRBJ2-1; 15 bases line up with TRBD2. This clonotype originated in a woman in her 70s with acute or convalescent COVID-19. The CDR3 DNA reads as TGTGCCGCGAGGGGCAGGACTAGCGGGAGGGCCGTGAATGAGCAGTTCTTC. It yields the protein CAARGRTSGRAVNEQFF. Full variable domain (missing parts from reference TRBV28 and TRBJ2-1): DVKVTQSSRYLVKRTGEKVFLECVQDMDHENMFWYRQDPGLGLRLIYFSYDVKMKEKGDIPEGYSVSREKKERFSLILESASTNQTSMYLCAARGRTSGRAVNEQFFGPGTRLTVL.